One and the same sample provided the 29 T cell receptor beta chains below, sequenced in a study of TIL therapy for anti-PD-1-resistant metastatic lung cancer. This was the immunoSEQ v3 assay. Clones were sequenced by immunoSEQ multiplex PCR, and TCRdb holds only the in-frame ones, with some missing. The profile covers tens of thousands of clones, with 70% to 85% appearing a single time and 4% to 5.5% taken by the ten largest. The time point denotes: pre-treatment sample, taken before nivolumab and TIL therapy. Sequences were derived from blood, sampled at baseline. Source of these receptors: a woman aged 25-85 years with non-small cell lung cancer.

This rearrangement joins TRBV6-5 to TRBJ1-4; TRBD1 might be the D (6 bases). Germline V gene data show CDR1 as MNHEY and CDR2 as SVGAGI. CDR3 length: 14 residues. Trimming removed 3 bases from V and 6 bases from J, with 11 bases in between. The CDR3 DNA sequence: TGTGCCAGCAGTTATCGACAGGAGGATGAAAAACTGTTTTTT. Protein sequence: CASSYRQEDEKLFF.

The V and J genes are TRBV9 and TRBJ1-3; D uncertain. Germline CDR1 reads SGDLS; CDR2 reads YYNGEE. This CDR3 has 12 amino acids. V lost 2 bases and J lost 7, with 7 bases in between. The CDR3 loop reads CASSVDGNTIYF. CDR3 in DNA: TGTGCCAGCAGCGTGGACGGGAACACCATATATTTT.

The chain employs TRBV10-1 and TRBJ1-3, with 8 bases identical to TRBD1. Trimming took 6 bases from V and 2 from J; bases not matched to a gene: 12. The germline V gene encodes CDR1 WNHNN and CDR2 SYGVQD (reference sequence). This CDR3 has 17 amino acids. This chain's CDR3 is CASRSQSKQGAGNTIYF. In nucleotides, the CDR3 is TGCGCCAGCAGGTCCCAAAGTAAACAGGGGGCTGGAAACACCATATATTTT.

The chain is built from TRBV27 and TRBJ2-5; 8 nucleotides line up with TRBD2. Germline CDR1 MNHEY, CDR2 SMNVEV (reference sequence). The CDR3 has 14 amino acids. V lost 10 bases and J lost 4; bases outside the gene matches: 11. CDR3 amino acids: CATYGSGMGETQYF. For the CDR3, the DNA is TGTGCCACCTACGGTAGCGGGATGGGAGAGACCCAGTACTTC.

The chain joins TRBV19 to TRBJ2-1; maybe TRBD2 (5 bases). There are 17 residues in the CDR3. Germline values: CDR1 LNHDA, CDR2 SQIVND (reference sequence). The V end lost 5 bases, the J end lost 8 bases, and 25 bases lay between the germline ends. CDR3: CASSPGQLDYTWDEQFF. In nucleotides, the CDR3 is TGTGCCAGTAGTCCAGGCCAACTAGATTATACGTGGGATGAGCAGTTCTTC.

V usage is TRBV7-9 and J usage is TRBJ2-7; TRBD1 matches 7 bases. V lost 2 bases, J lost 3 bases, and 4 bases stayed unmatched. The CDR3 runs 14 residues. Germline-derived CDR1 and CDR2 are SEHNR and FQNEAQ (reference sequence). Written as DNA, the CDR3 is TGTGCCAGCAGCTTAACAGGGGTCGTCTACGAGCAGTACTTC. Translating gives CASSLTGVVYEQYF.

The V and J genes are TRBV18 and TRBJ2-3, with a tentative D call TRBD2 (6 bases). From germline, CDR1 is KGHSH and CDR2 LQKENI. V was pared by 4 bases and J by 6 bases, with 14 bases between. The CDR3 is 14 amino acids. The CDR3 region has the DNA TGTGCCAGCTCACGGGGGGACTTAACTGATACGCAGTATTTT. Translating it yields CASSRGDLTDTQYF. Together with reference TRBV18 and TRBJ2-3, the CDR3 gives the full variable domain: NAGVMQNPRHLVRRRGQEARLRCSPMKGHSHVYWYRQLPEEGLKFMVYLQKENIIDESGMPKERFSAEFPKEGPSILRIQQVVRGDSAAYFCASSRGDLTDTQYFGPGTRLTVL.

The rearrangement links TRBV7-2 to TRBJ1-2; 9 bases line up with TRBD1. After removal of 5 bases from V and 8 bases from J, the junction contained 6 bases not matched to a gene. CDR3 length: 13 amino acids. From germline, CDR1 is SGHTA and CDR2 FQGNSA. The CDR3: CASSAGTGKGYTF. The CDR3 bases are TGTGCCAGCAGCGCCGGGACAGGGAAAGGCTACACCTTC.

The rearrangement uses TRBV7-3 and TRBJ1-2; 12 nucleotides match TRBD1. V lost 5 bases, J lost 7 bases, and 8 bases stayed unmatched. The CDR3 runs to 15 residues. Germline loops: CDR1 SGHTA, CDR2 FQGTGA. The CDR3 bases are TGTGCCAGCAGCCCCGGGACAGGGGGCAAGGGTGGCTACACCTTC. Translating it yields CASSPGTGGKGGYTF.

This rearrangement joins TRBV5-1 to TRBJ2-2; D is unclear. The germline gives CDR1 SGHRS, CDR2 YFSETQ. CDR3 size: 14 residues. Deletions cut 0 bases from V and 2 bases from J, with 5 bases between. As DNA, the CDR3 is TGCGCCAGCAGCTTGGTTTCCAACACCGGGGAGCTGTTTTTT. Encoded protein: CASSLVSNTGELFF.

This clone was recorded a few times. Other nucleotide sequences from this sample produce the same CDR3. CDR3 in amino acids: CASSQDARSYNEQFF. CDR3 coding DNA: TGCGCCAGCAGCCAAGATGCGAGATCCTACAATGAGCAGTTCTTC. The chain joins TRBV4-3 to TRBJ2-1, with D unresolved. Germline assignment: CDR1 LGHNA and CDR2 YSLEER. This CDR3 is built from 15 residues. V lost 0 bases and J 1 base, leaving 7 bases between the germline ends.

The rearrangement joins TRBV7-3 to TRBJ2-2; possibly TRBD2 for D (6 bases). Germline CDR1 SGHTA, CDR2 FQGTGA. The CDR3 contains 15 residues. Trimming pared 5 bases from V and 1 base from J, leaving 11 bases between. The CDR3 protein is CASSPYGGNTGELFF. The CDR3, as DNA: TGTGCCAGCAGCCCTTACGGGGGGAACACCGGGGAGCTGTTTTTT.

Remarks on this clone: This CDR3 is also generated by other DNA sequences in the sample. The CDR3 loop is CASSGQGYGYTF. The CDR3 region has the DNA TGTGCCAGCAGTGGACAGGGATACGGCTACACCTTC. The chain couples TRBV6-1 to TRBJ1-2, with 7 bases fitting TRBD1. V shed 4 bases, J shed 8 bases, and the junction held 4 bases outside the gene matches. Germline lookup yields CDR1 MNHNS and CDR2 SASEGT. The CDR3 is 12 amino acids.

The CDR3: CASSPRSGTGLVSQETQYF. The CDR3 DNA sequence: TGTGCCAGCTCACCGCGGTCCGGGACAGGGTTGGTGAGCCAAGAGACCCAGTACTTC. V gene TRBV18 combines with J gene TRBJ2-5; 9 bases fit TRBD1. This CDR3 is built from 19 residues. The germline V gene encodes CDR1 KGHSH and CDR2 LQKENI. The V gene end was trimmed by 3 bases and the J gene end by 1 base; junction bases not matched to a gene: 15.

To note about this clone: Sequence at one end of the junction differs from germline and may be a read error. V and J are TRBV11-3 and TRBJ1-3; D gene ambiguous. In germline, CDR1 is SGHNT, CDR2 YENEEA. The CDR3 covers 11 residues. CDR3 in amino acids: CASLGGDTIYF. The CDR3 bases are TGTGCCAGCCTAGGTGGAGACACCATATATTTT.

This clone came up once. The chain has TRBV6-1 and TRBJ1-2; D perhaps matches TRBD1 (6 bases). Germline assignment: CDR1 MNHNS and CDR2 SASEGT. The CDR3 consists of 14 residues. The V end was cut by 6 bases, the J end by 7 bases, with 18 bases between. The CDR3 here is CASSRAIQGFGYTF. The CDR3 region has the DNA TGTGCCAGCAGCCGGGCGATCCAGGGGTTTGGCTACACCTTC.

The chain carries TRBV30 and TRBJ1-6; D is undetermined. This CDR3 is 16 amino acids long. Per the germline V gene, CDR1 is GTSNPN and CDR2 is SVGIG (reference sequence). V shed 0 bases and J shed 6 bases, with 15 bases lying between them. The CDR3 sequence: CAWSVLSWLSNSPLHF. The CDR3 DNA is TGTGCCTGGAGTGTACTGTCTTGGTTGAGTAATTCACCCCTCCACTTT.

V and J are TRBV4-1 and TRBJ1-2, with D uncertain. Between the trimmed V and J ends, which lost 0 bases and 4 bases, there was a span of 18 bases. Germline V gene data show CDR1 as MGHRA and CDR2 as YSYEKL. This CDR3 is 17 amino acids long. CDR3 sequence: CASSQDQNTVGIYGYTF. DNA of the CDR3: TGCGCCAGCAGCCAAGATCAAAACACAGTGGGGATCTATGGCTACACCTTC.

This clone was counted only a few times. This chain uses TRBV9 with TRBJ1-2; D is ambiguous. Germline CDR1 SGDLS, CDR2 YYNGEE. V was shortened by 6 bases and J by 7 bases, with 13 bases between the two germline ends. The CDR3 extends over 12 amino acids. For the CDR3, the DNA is TGTGCCAGCACCTCGAGTATAGGTGGCTACACCTTC. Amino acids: CASTSSIGGYTF.

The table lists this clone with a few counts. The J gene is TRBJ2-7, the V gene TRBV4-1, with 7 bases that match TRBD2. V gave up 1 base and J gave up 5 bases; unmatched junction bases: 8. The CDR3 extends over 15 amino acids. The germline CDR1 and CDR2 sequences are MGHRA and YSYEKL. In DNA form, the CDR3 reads TGCGCCAGCAGCCAAGTTGGTCTAGCGGTCGACGAGCAGTACTTC. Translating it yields CASSQVGLAVDEQYF.

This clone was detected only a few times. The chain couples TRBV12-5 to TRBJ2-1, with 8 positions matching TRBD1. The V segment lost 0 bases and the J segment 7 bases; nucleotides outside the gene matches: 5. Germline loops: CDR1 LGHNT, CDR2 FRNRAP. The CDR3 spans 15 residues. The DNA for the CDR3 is TGTGCTAGTGGTTTGGTTTCACAGGGGGTAAATGAGCAGTTCTTC. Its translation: CASGLVSQGVNEQFF.

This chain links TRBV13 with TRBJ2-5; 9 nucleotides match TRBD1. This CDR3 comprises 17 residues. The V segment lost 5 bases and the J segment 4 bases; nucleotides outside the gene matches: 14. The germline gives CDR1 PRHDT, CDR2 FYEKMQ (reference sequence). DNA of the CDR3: TGTGCCAGCAGCCTCACCGCTCTCCACAGGGGGCGAGAGACCCAGTACTTC. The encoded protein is CASSLTALHRGRETQYF. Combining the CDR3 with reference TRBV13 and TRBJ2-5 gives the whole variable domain AAGVIQSPRHLIKEKRETATLKCYPIPRHDTVYWYQQGPGQDPQFLISFYEKMQSDKGSIPDRFSAQQFSDYHSELNMSSLELGDSALYFCASSLTALHRGRETQYFGPGTRLLVL.

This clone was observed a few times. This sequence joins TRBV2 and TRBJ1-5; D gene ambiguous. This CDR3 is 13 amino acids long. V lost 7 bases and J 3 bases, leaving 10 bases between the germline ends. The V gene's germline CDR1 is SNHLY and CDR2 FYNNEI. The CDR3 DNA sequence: TGTGCCAGCAATGGGGAGGTCAATCAGCCCCAGCATTTT. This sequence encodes CASNGEVNQPQHF.

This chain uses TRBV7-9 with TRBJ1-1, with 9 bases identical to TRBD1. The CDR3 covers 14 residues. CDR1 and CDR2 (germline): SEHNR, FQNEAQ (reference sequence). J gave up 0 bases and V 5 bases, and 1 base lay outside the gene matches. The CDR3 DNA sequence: TGTGCCAGCAGCCGGACAGGGGTGAACACTGAAGCTTTCTTT. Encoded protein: CASSRTGVNTEAFF. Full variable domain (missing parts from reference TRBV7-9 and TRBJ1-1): DTGVSQNPRHKITKRGQNVTFRCDPISEHNRLYWYRQTLGQGPEFLTYFQNEAQLEKSRLLSDRFSAERPKGSFSTLEIQRTEQGDSAMYLCASSRTGVNTEAFFGQGTRLTVV.

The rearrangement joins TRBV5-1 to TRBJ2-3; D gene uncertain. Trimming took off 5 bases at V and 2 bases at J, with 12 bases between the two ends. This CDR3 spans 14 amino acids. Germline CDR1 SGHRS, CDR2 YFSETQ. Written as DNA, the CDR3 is TGCGCCAGCAGAGTGGACGGAGCCACAGATACGCAGTATTTT. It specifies CASRVDGATDTQYF.

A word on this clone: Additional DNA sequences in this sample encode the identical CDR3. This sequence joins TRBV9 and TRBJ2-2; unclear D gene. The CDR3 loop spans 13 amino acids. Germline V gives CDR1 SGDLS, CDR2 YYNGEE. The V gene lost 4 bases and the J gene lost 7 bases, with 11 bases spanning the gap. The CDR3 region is CASSISRSGELFF. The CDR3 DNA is TGTGCCAGCAGCATTAGCCGAAGCGGGGAGCTGTTTTTT.

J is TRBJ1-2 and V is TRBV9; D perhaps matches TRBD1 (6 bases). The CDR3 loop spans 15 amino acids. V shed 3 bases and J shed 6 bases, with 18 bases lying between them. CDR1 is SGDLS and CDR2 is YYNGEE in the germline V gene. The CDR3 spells CASSARYREGNGYTF. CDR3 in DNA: TGTGCCAGCAGCGCCCGCTACAGGGAGGGAAATGGCTACACCTTC.

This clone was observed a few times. The CDR3 nucleotides are TGTGCCAGCAGTGGCGACACGGCTGAGCAGTACTTC. Encoded protein: CASSGDTAEQYF. This rearrangement joins TRBV25-1 to TRBJ2-7; D is unclear. The germline V and J ends were trimmed by 4 bases and 7 bases, with 11 bases remaining between them. Looked up from germline, CDR1 is MGHDK and CDR2 is SYGVNS. The CDR3 extends over 12 amino acids.

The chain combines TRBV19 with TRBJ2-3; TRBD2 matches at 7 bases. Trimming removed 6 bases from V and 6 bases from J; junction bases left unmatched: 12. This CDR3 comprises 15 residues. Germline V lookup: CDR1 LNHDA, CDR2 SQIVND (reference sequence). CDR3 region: CASSPSGTTEDTQYF. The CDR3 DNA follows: TGTGCCAGTAGCCCCTCCGGGACTACCGAGGATACGCAGTATTTT.